A single count supports the clone carrying this T cell receptor (beta chain). Its antigen is unidentified. From the reads, TCRdb called clonotypes with MiXCR, one entry per CDR3 protein. The repertoire consists of around 200,000 distinct CDR3 sequences, with about 38% occurring once and the leading ten covering approximately 60%. The data belong to a study of T cell repertoires in cytomegalovirus infection. In the study overall: The study used recently identified HLA-C-restricted and well-studied HLA-B-restricted CMV epitopes. It can be stated that public TCR beta signatures indicated CMV infection as well as a matching HLA type.

General observations from the study: Using cumulative public TCR beta family frequency, the authors identified those who carried CMV together with the relevant HLA. CMV-specific TCR beta clonotypes restricted by HLA-C were the ones dominating the ex vivo response.

The germline V gene encodes CDR1 SGHTA and CDR2 FQGTGA. Deletions cut 8 bases from V and 2 bases from J, with 12 bases between. The CDR3 is made up of 14 amino acids. Material: CD8+ T cells from cultured PBMCs, obtained from culture after CMV antigen stimulation. The receptor was derived from a human donor in good health (CMV status not recorded). Some clones in this sample may be carry-over from other donors' samples. The J gene is TRBJ2-2, the V gene TRBV7-3; perhaps TRBD2 as D (5 bases). The DNA for the CDR3 is TGTGCCAGCGAGCTCACGGGAAACACCGGGGAGCTGTTTTTT. Protein: CASELTGNTGELFF.